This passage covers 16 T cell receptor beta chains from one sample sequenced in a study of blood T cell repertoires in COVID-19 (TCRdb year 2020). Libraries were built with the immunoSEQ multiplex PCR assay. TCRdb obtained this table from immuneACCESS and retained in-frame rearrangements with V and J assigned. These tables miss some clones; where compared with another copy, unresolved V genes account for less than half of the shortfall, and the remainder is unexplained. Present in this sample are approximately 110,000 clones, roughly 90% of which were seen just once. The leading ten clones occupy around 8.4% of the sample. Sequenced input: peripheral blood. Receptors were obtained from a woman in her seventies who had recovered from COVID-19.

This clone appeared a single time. DNA for the CDR3: TGTGCCAGCAGTTTCCCGACATATAGCAATCAGCCCCAGCATTTT. The encoded protein is CASSFPTYSNQPQHF. V is TRBV27 and J is TRBJ1-5; no clear D. The CDR3 loop spans 15 amino acids. From germline, CDR1 is MNHEY and CDR2 SMNVEV (reference sequence). V dropped 3 bases and J dropped 0 bases, with 9 bases sitting between them.

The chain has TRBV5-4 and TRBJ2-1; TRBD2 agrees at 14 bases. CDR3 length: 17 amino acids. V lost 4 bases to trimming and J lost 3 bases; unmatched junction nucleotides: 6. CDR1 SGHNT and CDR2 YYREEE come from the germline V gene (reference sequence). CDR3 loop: CASSGTSGRGSYNEQFF. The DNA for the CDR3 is TGTGCCAGCAGCGGGACTAGCGGGAGAGGGAGCTACAATGAGCAGTTCTTC.

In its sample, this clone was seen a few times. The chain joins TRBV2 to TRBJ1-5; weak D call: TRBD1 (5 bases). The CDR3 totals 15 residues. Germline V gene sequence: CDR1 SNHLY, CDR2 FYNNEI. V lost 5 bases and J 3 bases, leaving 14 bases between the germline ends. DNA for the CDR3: TGTGCCAGCAGTAATAGCCGACAGACCAATCAGCCCCAGCATTTT. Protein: CASSNSRQTNQPQHF.

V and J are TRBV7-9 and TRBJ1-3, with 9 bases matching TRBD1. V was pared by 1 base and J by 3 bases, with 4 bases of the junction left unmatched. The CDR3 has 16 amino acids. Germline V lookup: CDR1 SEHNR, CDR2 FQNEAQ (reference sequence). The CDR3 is CASSLGTGGFGNTIYF. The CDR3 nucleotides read TGTGCCAGCAGCTTAGGCACAGGGGGCTTTGGAAACACCATATATTTT.

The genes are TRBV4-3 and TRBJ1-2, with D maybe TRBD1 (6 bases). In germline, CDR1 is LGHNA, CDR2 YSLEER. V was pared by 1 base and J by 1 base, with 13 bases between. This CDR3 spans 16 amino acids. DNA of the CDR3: TGCGCCAGCAGCCAAGTATACAGGGCCCGTAACTATGGCTACACCTTC. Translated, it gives CASSQVYRARNYGYTF.

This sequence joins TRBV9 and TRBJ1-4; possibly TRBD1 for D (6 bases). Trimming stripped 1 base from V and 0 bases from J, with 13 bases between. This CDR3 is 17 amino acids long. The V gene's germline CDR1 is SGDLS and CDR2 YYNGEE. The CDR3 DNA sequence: TGTGCCAGCAGCGTACAGGGGTGGCGCGCAACTAATGAAAAACTGTTTTTT. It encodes CASSVQGWRATNEKLFF.

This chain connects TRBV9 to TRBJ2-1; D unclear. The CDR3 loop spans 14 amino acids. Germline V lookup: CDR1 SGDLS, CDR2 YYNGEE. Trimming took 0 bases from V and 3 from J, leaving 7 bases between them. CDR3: CASSVDPNYNEQFF. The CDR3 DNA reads TGTGCCAGCAGCGTAGATCCTAACTACAATGAGCAGTTCTTC.

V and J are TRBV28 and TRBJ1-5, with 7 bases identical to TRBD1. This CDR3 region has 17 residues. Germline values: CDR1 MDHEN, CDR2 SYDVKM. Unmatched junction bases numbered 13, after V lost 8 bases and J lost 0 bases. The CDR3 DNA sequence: TGTGCCAGCCTTCCAACCGGGACAGTCTATAGCAATCAGCCCCAGCATTTT. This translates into CASLPTGTVYSNQPQHF.

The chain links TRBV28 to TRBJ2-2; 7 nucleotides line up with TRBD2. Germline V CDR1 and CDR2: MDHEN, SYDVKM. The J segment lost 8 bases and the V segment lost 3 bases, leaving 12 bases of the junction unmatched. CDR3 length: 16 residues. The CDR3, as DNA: TGTGCCAGCAGTTTGCCACTAGCGAGCTTGGGGGGGGAGCTGTTTTTT. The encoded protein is CASSLPLASLGGELFF.

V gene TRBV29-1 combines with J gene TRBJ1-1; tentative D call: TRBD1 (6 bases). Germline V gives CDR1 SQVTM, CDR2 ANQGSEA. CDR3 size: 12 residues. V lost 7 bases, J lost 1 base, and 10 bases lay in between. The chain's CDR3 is CSGGGGNTEAFF. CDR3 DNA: TGCAGCGGGGGAGGGGGGAACACTGAAGCTTTCTTT.

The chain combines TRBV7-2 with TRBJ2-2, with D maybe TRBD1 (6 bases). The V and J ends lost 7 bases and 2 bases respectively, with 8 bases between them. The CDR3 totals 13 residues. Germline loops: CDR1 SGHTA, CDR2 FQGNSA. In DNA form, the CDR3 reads TGTGCCAGCAACAGGGCTAACACCGGGGAGCTGTTTTTT. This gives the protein CASNRANTGELFF. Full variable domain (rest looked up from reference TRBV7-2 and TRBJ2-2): GAGVSQSPSNKVTEKGKDVELRCDPISGHTALYWYRQSLGQGLEFLIYFQGNSAPDKSGLPSDRFSAERTGGSVSTLTIQRTQQEDSAVYLCASNRANTGELFFGEGSRLTVL.

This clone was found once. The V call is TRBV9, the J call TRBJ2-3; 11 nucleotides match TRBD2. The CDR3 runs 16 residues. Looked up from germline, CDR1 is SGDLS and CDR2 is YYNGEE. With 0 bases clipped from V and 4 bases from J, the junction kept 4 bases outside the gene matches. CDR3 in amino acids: CASSVGLAGGADTQYF. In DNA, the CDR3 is TGTGCCAGCAGCGTAGGTCTAGCGGGAGGCGCAGATACGCAGTATTTT.

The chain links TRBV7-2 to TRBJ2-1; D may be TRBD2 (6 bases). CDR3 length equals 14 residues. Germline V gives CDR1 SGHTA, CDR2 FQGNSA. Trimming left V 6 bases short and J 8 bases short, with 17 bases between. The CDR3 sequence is CASSPRSGWDEQFF. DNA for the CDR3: TGTGCCAGCAGTCCACGGAGCGGGTGGGATGAGCAGTTCTTC.

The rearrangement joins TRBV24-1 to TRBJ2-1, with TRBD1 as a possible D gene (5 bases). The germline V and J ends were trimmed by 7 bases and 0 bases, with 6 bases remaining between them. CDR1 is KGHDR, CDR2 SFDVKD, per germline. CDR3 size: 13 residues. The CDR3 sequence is CATRTVSYNEQFF. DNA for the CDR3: TGTGCCACCAGGACAGTCTCCTACAATGAGCAGTTCTTC.

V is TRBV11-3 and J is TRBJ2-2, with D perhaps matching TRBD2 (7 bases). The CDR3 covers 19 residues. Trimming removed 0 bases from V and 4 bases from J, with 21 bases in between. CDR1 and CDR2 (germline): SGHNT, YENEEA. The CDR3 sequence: CASSLDAWGGPGGTGELFF. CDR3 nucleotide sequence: TGTGCCAGCAGCTTAGATGCGTGGGGGGGGCCCGGTGGCACCGGGGAGCTGTTTTTT. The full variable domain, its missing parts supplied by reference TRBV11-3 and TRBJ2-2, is EAGVVQSPRYKIIEKKQPVAFWCNPISGHNTLYWYLQNLGQGPELLIRYENEEAVDDSQLPKDRFSAERLKGVDSTLKIQPAELGDSAVYLCASSLDAWGGPGGTGELFFGEGSRLTVL.

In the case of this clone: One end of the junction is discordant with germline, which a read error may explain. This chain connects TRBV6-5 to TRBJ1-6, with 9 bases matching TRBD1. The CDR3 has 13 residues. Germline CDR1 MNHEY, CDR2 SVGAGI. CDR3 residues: CASSYSHKGDRVF. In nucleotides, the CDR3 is TGTGCCAGCAGCTACTCGCATAAGGGGGACAGGGTATTT.